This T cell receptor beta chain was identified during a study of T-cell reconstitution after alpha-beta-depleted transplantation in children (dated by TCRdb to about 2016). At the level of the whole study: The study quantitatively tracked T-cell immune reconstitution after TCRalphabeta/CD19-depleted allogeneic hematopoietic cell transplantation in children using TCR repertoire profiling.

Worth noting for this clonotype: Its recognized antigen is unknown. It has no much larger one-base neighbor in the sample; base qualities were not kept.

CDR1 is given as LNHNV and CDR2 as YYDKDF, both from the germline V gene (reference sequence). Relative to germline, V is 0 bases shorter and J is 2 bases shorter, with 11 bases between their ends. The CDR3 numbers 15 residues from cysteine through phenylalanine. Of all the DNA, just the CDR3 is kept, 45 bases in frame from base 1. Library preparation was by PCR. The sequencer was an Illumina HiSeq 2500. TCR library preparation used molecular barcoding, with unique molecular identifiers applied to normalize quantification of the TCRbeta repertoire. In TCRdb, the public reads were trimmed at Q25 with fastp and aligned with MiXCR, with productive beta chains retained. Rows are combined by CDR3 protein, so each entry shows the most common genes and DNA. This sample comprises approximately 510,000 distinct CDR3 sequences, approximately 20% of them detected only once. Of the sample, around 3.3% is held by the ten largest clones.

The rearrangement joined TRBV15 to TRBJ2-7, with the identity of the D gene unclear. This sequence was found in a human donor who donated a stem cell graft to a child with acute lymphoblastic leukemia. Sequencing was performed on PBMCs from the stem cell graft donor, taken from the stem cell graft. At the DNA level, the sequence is TGTGCCACCAGCAGAGATCGTTGGGGTCCCTACGAGCAGTACTTC. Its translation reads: CATSRDRWGPYEQYF. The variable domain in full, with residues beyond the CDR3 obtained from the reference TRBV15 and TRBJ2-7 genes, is DAMVIQNPRYQVTQFGKPVTLSCSQTLNHNVMYWYQQKSSQAPKLLFHYYDKDFNNEADTPDNFQSRRPNTSFCFLDIRSPGLGDTAMYLCATSRDRWGPYEQYFGPGTRLTVT.